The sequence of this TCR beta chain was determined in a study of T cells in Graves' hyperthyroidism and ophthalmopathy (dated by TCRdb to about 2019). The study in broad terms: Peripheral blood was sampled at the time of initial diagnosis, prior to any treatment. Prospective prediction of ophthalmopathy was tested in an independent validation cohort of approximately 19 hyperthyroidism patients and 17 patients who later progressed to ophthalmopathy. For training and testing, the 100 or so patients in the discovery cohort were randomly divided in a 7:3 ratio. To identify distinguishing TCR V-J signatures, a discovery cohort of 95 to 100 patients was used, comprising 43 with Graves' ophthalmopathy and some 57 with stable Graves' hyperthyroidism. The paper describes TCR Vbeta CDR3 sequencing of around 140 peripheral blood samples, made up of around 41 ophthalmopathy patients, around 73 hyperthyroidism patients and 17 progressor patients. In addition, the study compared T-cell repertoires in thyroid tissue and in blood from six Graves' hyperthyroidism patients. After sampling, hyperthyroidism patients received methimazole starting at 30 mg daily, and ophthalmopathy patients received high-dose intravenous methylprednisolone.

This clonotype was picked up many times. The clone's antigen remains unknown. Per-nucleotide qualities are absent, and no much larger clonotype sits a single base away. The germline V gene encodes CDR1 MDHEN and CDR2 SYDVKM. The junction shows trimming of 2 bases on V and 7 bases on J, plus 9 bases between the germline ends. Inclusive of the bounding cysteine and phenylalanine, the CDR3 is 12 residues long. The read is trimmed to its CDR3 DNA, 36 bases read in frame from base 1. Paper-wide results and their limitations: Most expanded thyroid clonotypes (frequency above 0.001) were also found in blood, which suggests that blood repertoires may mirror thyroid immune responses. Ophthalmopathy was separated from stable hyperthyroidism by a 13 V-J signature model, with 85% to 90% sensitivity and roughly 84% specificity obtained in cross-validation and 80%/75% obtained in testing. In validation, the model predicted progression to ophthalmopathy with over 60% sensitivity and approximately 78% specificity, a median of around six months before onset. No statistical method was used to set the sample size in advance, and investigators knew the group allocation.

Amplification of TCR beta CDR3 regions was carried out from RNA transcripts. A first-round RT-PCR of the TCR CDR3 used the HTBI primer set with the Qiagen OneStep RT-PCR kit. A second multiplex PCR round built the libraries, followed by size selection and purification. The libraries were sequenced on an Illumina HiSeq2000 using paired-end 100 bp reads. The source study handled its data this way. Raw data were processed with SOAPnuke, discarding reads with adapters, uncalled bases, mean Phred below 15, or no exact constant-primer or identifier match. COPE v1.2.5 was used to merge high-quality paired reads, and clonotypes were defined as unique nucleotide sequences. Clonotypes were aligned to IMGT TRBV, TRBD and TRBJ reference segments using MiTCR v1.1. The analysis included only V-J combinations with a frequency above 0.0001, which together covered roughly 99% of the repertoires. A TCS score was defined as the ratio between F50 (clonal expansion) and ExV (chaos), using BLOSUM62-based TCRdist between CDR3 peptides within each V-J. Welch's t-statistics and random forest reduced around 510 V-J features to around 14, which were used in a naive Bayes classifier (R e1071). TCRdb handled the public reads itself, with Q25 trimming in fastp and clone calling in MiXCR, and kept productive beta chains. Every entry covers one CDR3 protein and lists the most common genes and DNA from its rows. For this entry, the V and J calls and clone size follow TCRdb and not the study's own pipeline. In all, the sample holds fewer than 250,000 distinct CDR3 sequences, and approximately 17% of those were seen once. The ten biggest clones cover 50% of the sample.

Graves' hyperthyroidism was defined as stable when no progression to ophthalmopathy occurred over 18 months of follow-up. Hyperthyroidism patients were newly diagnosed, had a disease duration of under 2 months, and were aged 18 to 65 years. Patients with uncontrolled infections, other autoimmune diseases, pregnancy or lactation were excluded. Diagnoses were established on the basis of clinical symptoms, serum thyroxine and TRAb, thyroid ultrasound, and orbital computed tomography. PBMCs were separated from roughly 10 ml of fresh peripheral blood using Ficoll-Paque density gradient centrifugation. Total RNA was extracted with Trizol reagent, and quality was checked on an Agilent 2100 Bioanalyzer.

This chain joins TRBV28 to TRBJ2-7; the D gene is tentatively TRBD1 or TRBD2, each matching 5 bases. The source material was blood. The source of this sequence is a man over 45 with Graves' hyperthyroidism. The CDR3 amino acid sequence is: CASSLQGREQYF. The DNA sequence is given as TGTGCCAGCAGTTTACAGGGACGTGAGCAGTACTTC.